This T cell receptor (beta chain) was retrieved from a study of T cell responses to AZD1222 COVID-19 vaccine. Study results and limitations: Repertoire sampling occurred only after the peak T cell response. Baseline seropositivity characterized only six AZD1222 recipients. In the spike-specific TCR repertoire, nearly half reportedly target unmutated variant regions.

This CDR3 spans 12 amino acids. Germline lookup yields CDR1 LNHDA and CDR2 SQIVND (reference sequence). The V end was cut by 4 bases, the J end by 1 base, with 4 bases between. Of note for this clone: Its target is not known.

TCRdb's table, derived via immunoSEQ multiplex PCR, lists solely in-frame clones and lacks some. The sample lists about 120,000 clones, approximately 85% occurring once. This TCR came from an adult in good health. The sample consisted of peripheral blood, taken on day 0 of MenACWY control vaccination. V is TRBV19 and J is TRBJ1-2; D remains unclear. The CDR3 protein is CASSKGNYGYTF. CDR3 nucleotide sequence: TGTGCCAGTAGTAAGGGTAACTATGGCTACACCTTC. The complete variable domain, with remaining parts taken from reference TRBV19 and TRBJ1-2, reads DGGITQSPKYLFRKEGQNVTLSCEQNLNHDAMYWYRQDPGQGLRLIYYSQIVNDFQKGDIAEGYSVSREKKESFPLTVTSAQKNPTAFYLCASSKGNYGYTFGSGTRLTVV.